The clone carrying this TCR beta chain was observed many times. The antigen is unknown. TCRdb called the 5' RACE reads again in MiXCR, with one record for every CDR3 protein. The profile shows fewer than 110,000 distinct CDR3 sequences, 11% of them singletons. This record comes from a study of early T cells in non-severe SARS-CoV-2 infection. The overall study: Sequencing of unsorted whole blood was done on bulk RNA, leaving chains unpaired. Whole-study findings and limits: There was a bias toward anti-spike CD8 responses in VDJdb matching, which missed private and CD4 specificities.

Looked up from germline, CDR1 is DFQATT and CDR2 is SNEGSKA (reference sequence). V lost 5 bases to trimming and J lost 5 bases, with 13 bases between them. The CDR3 is made up of 13 amino acids. The sequence was collected from an adult who was a healthcare worker with PCR-confirmed SARS-CoV-2 infection or an uninfected control (not recorded which). The sample was whole blood. The rearrangement joins TRBV20-1 to TRBJ2-1; maybe TRBD2 (6 bases). In DNA, the CDR3 is TGCAGTGCTTCCAGCGGGTTGCACAATGAGCAGTTCTTC. Amino acid sequence: CSASSGLHNEQFF.